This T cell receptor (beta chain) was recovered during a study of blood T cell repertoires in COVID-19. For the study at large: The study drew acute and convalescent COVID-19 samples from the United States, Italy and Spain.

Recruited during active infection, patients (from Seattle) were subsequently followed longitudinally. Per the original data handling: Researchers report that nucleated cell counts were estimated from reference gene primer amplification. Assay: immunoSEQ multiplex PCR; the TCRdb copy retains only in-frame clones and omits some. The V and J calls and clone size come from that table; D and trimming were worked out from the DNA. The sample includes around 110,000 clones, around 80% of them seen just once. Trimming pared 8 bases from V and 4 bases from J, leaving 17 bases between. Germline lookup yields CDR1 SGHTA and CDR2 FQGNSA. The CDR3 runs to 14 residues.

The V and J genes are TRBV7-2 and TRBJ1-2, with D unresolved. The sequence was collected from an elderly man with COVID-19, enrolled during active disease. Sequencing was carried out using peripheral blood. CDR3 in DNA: TGTGCCAGCTCCCGAGAGGGCAGCGTCTATGGCTACACCTTC. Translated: CASSREGSVYGYTF.